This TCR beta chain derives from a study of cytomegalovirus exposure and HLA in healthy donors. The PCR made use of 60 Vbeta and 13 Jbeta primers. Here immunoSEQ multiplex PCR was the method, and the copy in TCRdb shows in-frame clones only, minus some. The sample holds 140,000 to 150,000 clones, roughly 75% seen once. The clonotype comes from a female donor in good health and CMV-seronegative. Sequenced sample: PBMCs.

This chain's CDR3 is CASSVDAGIYEQYF. CDR3 in DNA: TGTGCCAGCAGCGTAGATGCGGGAATCTACGAGCAGTACTTC. The chain employs TRBV9 and TRBJ2-7; the D gene is possibly TRBD2 (6 bases). The V and J ends lost 0 bases and 3 bases respectively, with 10 bases between them. CDR1 SGDLS and CDR2 YYNGEE come from the germline V gene. The CDR3 extends over 14 amino acids.